A selection of T cell receptor beta chains follows, all from one sample in a study of cytomegalovirus exposure and HLA in healthy donors. Generated by immunoSEQ multiplex PCR, the TCRdb table keeps only in-frame clones and is missing some. This sample yields about 140,000 clones, of which around 76% are seen a single time; more than 3% belongs to the top ten. The sample consisted of PBMCs. These receptors were taken from a man aged 18 to 29 in good health and CMV-seronegative. Both conserved end residues are part of each CDR3. A D gene is named only where the DNA matches it firmly. Size is stated for part of the rows, as once, few or many counts, or as a class when the clone is expanded.

J	D	size	V	CDR3	DNA
TRBJ2-7	NA	NA	TRBV7-2	CASSFGGSRYEQYF	TGTGCCAGCAGCTTCGGCGGTAGCAGATACGAGCAGTACTTC
TRBJ2-7	NA	NA	TRBV7-6	CASSLDRESSYEQYF	TGTGCCAGCAGCTTAGATCGGGAGAGCTCCTACGAGCAGTACTTC
TRBJ2-5	TRBD1	NA	TRBV11-2	CASSSTGVGPAETQYF	TGTGCCAGCAGCTCAACAGGGGTCGGGCCCGCCGAGACCCAGTACTTC
TRBJ2-5	TRBD2	NA	TRBV7-3	CASSLLAGQETQYF	TGTGCCAGCAGCTTACTAGCGGGCCAAGAGACCCAGTACTTC
TRBJ1-1	TRBD1	few	TRBV19	CASSALIRQGRNTEAFF	TGTGCCAGTAGTGCACTAATTCGACAGGGGAGGAACACTGAAGCTTTCTTT
TRBJ1-5	TRBD1	NA	TRBV7-9	CASSLGMGQGSNQPQHF	TGTGCCAGCAGCTTGGGGATGGGACAGGGTAGCAATCAGCCCCAGCATTTT
TRBJ2-7	TRBD2	NA	TRBV27	CASSLRTGTSGGEQYF	TGTGCCAGCAGTTTACGGACCGGGACTAGCGGGGGCGAGCAGTACTTC
TRBJ2-7	NA	few	TRBV6-1	CASSEAGDNSYEQYF	TGTGCCAGCAGTGAAGCCGGGGACAACTCCTACGAGCAGTACTTC
TRBJ1-6	NA	NA	TRBV29-1	CSVGTNSPLHF	TGCAGCGTGGGGACAAATTCACCCCTCCACTTT
TRBJ2-1	NA	NA	TRBV5-8	CASSSRDTYNEQFF	TGTGCCAGCAGCTCCCGGGACACATACAATGAGCAGTTCTTC
TRBJ1-4	NA	NA	TRBV6-4	CASTEKWRADTLFF	TGTGCCAGCACCGAGAAATGGAGGGCGGACACGCTGTTTTTT
TRBJ2-3	NA	many	TRBV6-1	CASSAGGNTDTQYF	TGTGCCAGCAGTGCCGGGGGTAACACAGATACGCAGTATTTT
TRBJ2-7	TRBD1	NA	TRBV19	CASSPLQGAYEQYF	TGTGCCAGTAGTCCCTTACAGGGGGCCTACGAGCAGTACTTC
TRBJ2-3	NA	NA	TRBV27	CASNQASRPDTQYF	TGTGCCAGCAATCAGGCTAGCAGGCCAGATACGCAGTATTTT
TRBJ2-3	NA	NA	TRBV5-4	CASSYRDSSTDTQYF	TGTGCCAGCAGCTACCGGGACTCCAGCACAGATACGCAGTATTTT
TRBJ2-3	TRBD2	NA	TRBV27	CASSYGLAGGLDTQYF	TGTGCCAGCAGTTACGGACTAGCGGGGGGGCTAGATACGCAGTATTTT
TRBJ2-7	TRBD2	NA	TRBV6-5	CASSLGGGSYEQYF	TGTGCCAGCAGCTTGGGGGGGGGCTCCTACGAGCAGTACTTC
TRBJ1-1	NA	NA	TRBV4-1	CASSQAAGTEAFF	TGCGCCAGCAGCCAGGCCGCAGGAACTGAAGCTTTCTTT
TRBJ2-7	TRBD1	NA	TRBV6-5	CASSYSKGQGSYEQYF	TGTGCCAGCAGTTACTCGAAGGGACAGGGCTCCTACGAGCAGTACTTC
TRBJ2-2	TRBD1	once	TRBV9	CASNLDRASGTGELFF	TGTGCCAGCAACCTTGACAGGGCAAGTGGAACCGGGGAGCTGTTTTTT
TRBJ2-7	TRBD1	few	TRBV5-1	CASRQVGGLGYEQYF	TGCGCCAGCAGACAAGTAGGGGGCTTAGGCTACGAGCAGTACTTC
TRBJ2-2	TRBD2	NA	TRBV10-2	CASSDPLRGAWTGELFF	TGCGCCAGCAGTGACCCTCTGCGGGGGGCGTGGACCGGGGAGCTGTTTTTT
TRBJ2-1	TRBD2	NA	TRBV10-3	CAIRGLAGGPIQDEQFF	TGTGCCATCAGGGGACTAGCGGGAGGGCCCATTCAGGATGAGCAGTTCTTC
TRBJ2-7	TRBD1	NA	TRBV5-1	CASSPRDRVYEQYF	TGCGCCAGCAGCCCCCGGGACAGGGTCTACGAGCAGTACTTC
TRBJ2-3	TRBD1	NA	TRBV11-3	CASSFVQGAADTQYF	TGTGCCAGCAGCTTTGTACAGGGGGCCGCAGATACGCAGTATTTT
TRBJ2-7	NA	NA	TRBV27	CASSPRLVPSHEQYF	TGTGCCAGCAGCCCCAGACTAGTCCCATCCCACGAGCAGTACTTC